The T cell receptor (beta chain) described here comes from a study of post-analysis software for immune sequencing data. Across the whole study: Relapsing-remitting, secondary progressive and progressive-relapsing courses of multiple sclerosis were included.

Study-wide points: Strong co-clustering by F measure linked samples that shared a preparation batch. Controls showed significantly higher normalized Chao1 diversity than did multiple sclerosis patients. When patients were compared with controls, 4 or 5 TRBV segments were more frequent, TRBV5-6, TRBV5-1 and TRBV20-1 among them.

This clonotype was counted ten times or more. The antigen remains undetermined. Tagging with unique molecular identifiers was a feature of the TCR beta cDNA libraries. Roughly 450,000 cDNA molecules were recovered from an input of about 1 to 10 million T cells. MiXCR, applied by TCRdb to the PCR reads, yields one record per CDR3 protein. Of some 240,000 distinct CDR3 sequences in the sample, around 34% were seen once. Germline V lookup: CDR1 SGHTA, CDR2 FQGNSA. The CDR3 length is 17 residues. Losses at the gene ends were 5 bases for V and 6 bases for J; bases not matched to a gene: 10. Sequenced sample: blood. J is TRBJ2-3 and V is TRBV7-2; 14 bases align to TRBD2. The clonotype comes from a girl under 18 with multiple sclerosis. CDR3: CASSRQTSGGAGDTQYF. CDR3 in DNA: TGTGCCAGCAGCCGCCAGACTAGCGGGGGGGCGGGGGATACGCAGTATTTT.